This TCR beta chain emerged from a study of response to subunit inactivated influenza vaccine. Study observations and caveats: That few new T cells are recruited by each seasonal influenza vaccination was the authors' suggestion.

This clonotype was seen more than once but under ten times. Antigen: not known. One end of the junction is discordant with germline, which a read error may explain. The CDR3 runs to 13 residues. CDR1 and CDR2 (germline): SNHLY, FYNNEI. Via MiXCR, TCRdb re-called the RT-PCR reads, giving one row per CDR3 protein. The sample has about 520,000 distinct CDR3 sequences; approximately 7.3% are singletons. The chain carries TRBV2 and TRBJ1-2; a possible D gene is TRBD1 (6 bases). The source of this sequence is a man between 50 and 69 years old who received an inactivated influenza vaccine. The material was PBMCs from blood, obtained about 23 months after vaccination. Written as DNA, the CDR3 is TGTGCCAGCATGGGGGGCGTTAACTCTGGCTACACCTTC. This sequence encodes CASMGGVNSGYTF.